A single sample gave rise to the 30 T cell receptor beta chains below, sequenced in a study of shared clonotypes between healthy human individuals. Libraries were prepared by immunoSEQ multiplex PCR; TCRdb keeps only in-frame clonotypes and omits some of them. The sample records about 2.4 million clones, approximately 92% being singletons. The sequenced sample was naive CD4+ T cells sorted from blood. Subset specified: CD45RA+ positively selected. Every receptor here comes from a man between 18 and 29 years old in good health.

Written as DNA, the CDR3 is TGTGCCAGCAAGGGGGTGGAGGCAGCCAAAAACATTCAGTACTTC. Protein sequence: CASKGVEAAKNIQYF. The chain combines TRBV6-6 with TRBJ2-4, with D possibly matching TRBD1 (6 bases). This CDR3 comprises 15 residues. Trimming took off 7 bases at V and 0 bases at J, with 13 bases between the two ends. CDR1 MNHNY and CDR2 SVGAGI come from the germline V gene (reference sequence).

The chain recombines TRBV20-1 with TRBJ2-5; no reliable D call. V gave up 3 bases and J gave up 5 bases, with 4 bases separating them. The CDR3 is 10 amino acids. Germline loops: CDR1 DFQATT, CDR2 SNEGSKA (reference sequence). CDR3 bases: TGCAGTGCTAGCTATGAGACCCAGTACTTC. This translates into CSASYETQYF.

This clone was seen more than once but under ten times. The chain recombines TRBV11-2 with TRBJ1-6, with D unclear. In germline, CDR1 is SGHAT, CDR2 FQNNGV. V was pared by 5 bases and J by 9 bases, with 5 bases between. This CDR3 comprises 11 residues. For the CDR3, the DNA is TGTGCCAGCAGCGGGGTTTCACCCCTCCACTTT. Amino acid sequence: CASSGVSPLHF.

Concerning this clone: A read error may account for a junction end that differs from germline. This CDR3 reads CASSLSGRLNF. The CDR3 region has the DNA TGTGCCAGCAGTTTAAGTGGCAGGCTAAACTTC. The gene calls are TRBV28 and TRBJ1-2; D gene ambiguous. CDR3 size: 11 residues. The V gene's germline CDR1 is MDHEN and CDR2 SYDVKM.

The gene calls are TRBV5-1 and TRBJ2-3; D not certain. Germline V CDR1 and CDR2: SGHRS, YFSETQ. The V gene lost 0 bases and the J gene lost 8 bases, with 16 bases spanning the gap. The CDR3 length is 15 residues. CDR3 nucleotide sequence: TGCGCCAGCAGCTTGGACCCGCCTGCTACCGGTACGCAGTATTTT. It codes for CASSLDPPATGTQYF.

The J gene is TRBJ2-5, the V gene TRBV19; no clear D. Germline values: CDR1 LNHDA, CDR2 SQIVND (reference sequence). The V end was cut by 5 bases, the J end by 5 bases, with 15 bases between. This CDR3 spans 14 amino acids. The CDR3 sequence: CASSATGPRETQYF. CDR3 nucleotides: TGTGCCAGTAGTGCAACCGGGCCCCGGGAGACCCAGTACTTC.

The chain has TRBV19 and TRBJ2-7; D is unclear. In germline, CDR1 is LNHDA, CDR2 SQIVND (reference sequence). This CDR3 spans 16 amino acids. V was cut by 6 bases and J by 4 bases, with 22 bases left in between. CDR3 sequence reads: CASRALGEGKEYEQYF. The CDR3 DNA reads as TGTGCCAGTAGAGCTCTTGGGGAAGGGAAAGAATACGAGCAGTACTTC.

The chain has TRBV30 and TRBJ1-3, with D perhaps matching TRBD1 (6 bases). This CDR3 region has 14 residues. Trimming cost V 0 bases and J 4 bases, with 10 bases left between them. In germline, CDR1 is GTSNPN, CDR2 SVGIG (reference sequence). For the CDR3, the DNA is TGTGCCTGGAGTGTTCAGGGGCGGGGAAACACCATATATTTT. Protein sequence: CAWSVQGRGNTIYF.

This clone appeared a single time. The chain has TRBV2 and TRBJ1-3; the D is unclear. From germline, CDR1 is SNHLY and CDR2 FYNNEI. The V end lost 5 bases, the J end lost 3 bases, and 14 bases lay between the germline ends. This CDR3 has 15 amino acids. In DNA, the CDR3 is TGTGCCAGCAGTCAAGGAGTGGGGATTGGAAACACCATATATTTT. Translated, it gives CASSQGVGIGNTIYF. Together with reference TRBV2 and TRBJ1-3, the CDR3 gives the full variable domain: EPEVTQTPSHQVTQMGQEVILRCVPISNHLYFYWYRQILGQKVEFLVSFYNNEISEKSEIFDDQFSVERPDGSNFTLKIRSTKLEDSAMYFCASSQGVGIGNTIYFGEGSWLTVV.

The chain has TRBV5-1 and TRBJ1-1; 7 bases align to TRBD1. The germline gives CDR1 SGHRS, CDR2 YFSETQ. The ends lost 1 base at V and 2 bases at J; junction bases unmatched: 5. The CDR3 runs to 15 residues. The chain's CDR3 is CASSLTGEGNTEAFF. The CDR3 DNA reads TGCGCCAGCAGCTTGACAGGGGAGGGTAACACTGAAGCTTTCTTT.

The rearrangement joins TRBV7-2 to TRBJ2-7, with 7 nucleotides matching TRBD2. V was clipped by 0 bases and J by 2 bases; unmatched bases: 4. In germline, CDR1 is SGHTA, CDR2 FQGNSA. The CDR3 has 15 residues. CDR3 loop: CASSLAGGPPYEQYF. CDR3 in DNA: TGTGCCAGCAGCTTAGCGGGAGGGCCCCCCTACGAGCAGTACTTC.

This chain joins TRBV30 and TRBJ2-5, with D perhaps matching TRBD2 (6 bases). CDR3 length: 12 residues. The germline V and J ends were trimmed by 6 bases and 7 bases, with 15 bases remaining between them. Germline V CDR1 and CDR2: GTSNPN, SVGIG (reference sequence). CDR3 DNA: TGTGCCTGCAGCGGAGAGGGAGGGACCCAGTACTTC. This translates into CACSGEGGTQYF.

With respect to this clone: Other DNA sequences within the sample encode an identical CDR3. This rearrangement joins TRBV6-5 to TRBJ2-7, with D uncertain. Germline V CDR1 and CDR2: MNHEY, SVGAGI. Trimming took off 0 bases at V and 2 bases at J, with 11 bases between the two ends. This CDR3 contains 15 residues. DNA for the CDR3: TGTGCCAGCAGTTACTCGACATCCGGAGCCTACGAGCAGTACTTC. It yields the protein CASSYSTSGAYEQYF.

The chain links TRBV11-2 to TRBJ1-1; no definite D call. Germline lookup yields CDR1 SGHAT and CDR2 FQNNGV. This CDR3 contains 16 residues. V was trimmed by 5 bases and J by 2 bases, leaving 18 bases between them. In DNA form, the CDR3 reads TGTGCCAGCAGCCTCCTCCAATTTAGCAGAAACACTGAAGCTTTCTTT. Translating it yields CASSLLQFSRNTEAFF.

This chain connects TRBV18 to TRBJ2-7; no definite D call. Trimming left V 1 base short and J 2 bases short, with 12 bases between. Germline V gene sequence: CDR1 KGHSH, CDR2 LQKENI. The CDR3 length is 15 residues. The CDR3 DNA follows: TGTGCCAGCTCACCACTTCCGGACGGAGCCTACGAGCAGTACTTC. Its protein product is CASSPLPDGAYEQYF.

The chain is built from TRBV5-1 and TRBJ2-4, with D possibly being TRBD2 (5 bases). Germline-derived CDR1 and CDR2 are SGHRS and YFSETQ. The V and J ends lost 0 bases and 7 bases respectively, with 17 bases between them. The CDR3 is 16 residues long. The CDR3 sequence is CASSLANRLGGNIQYF. CDR3 bases: TGCGCCAGCAGCTTGGCCAACCGACTCGGCGGGAACATTCAGTACTTC.

This chain uses TRBV5-4 with TRBJ1-1; 11 bases are shared with TRBD1. V lost 5 bases and J lost 3; bases outside the gene matches: 6. There are 15 residues in the CDR3. The germline CDR1 and CDR2 sequences are SGHNT and YYREEE (reference sequence). CDR3 bases: TGTGCCAGCAGTTCCGGACAGGGGGCGTACACTGAAGCTTTCTTT. Translated, it gives CASSSGQGAYTEAFF.

This sequence joins TRBV11-2 and TRBJ1-5; D uncertain. The germline gives CDR1 SGHAT, CDR2 FQNNGV. The CDR3 runs 15 residues. Trimming took off 3 bases at V and 9 bases at J, with 18 bases between the two ends. The CDR3: CASSLDYTASRPQHF. As DNA, the CDR3 is TGTGCCAGCAGCTTGGACTATACAGCCAGCCGGCCCCAGCATTTT. The full variable domain, rest sourced from reference TRBV11-2 and TRBJ1-5, is EAGVAQSPRYKIIEKRQSVAFWCNPISGHATLYWYQQILGQGPKLLIQFQNNGVVDDSQLPKDRFSAERLKGVDSTLKIQPAKLEDSAVYLCASSLDYTASRPQHFGDGTRLSIL.

This clone has a handful of counts. The CDR3 is CASSVGPGADEAFF. The CDR3 DNA is TGTGCCAGCAGCGTAGGCCCAGGGGCGGACGAAGCTTTCTTT. The chain recombines TRBV9 with TRBJ1-1, with a tentative D call TRBD1 (6 bases). The CDR3 consists of 14 residues. CDR1 and CDR2 from the germline V gene are SGDLS and YYNGEE. V was cut by 0 bases and J by 8 bases, with 14 bases left in between.

The J gene is TRBJ2-7, the V gene TRBV27; D might be TRBD2 (6 bases). The CDR3 is 14 amino acids. Germline lookup yields CDR1 MNHEY and CDR2 SMNVEV (reference sequence). V was trimmed by 6 bases and J by 2 bases, leaving 14 bases between them. CDR3 in amino acids: CASSLAGTPYEQYF. CDR3 coding DNA: TGTGCCAGCAGCCTCGCCGGGACTCCCTACGAGCAGTACTTC.

J is TRBJ2-1 and V is TRBV5-4, with D maybe TRBD2 (5 bases). Deletions cut 3 bases from V and 6 bases from J, with 13 bases between. Germline V gives CDR1 SGHNT, CDR2 YYREEE (reference sequence). The CDR3 length is 14 residues. As DNA, the CDR3 is TGTGCCAGCAGCTCAAACCGGGAAGGCAATGAGCAGTTCTTC. Protein: CASSSNREGNEQFF. The variable domain in full, with the rest retrieved from reference TRBV5-4 and TRBJ2-1, is ETGVTQSPTHLIKTRGQQVTLRCSSQSGHNTVSWYQQALGQGPQFIFQYYREEENGRGNFPPRFSGLQFPNYSSELNVNALELDDSALYLCASSSNREGNEQFFGPGTRLTVL.

The V call is TRBV5-1, the J call TRBJ1-3; 8 bases match TRBD1. This CDR3 spans 18 amino acids. Unmatched junction bases numbered 11, after V lost 3 bases and J lost 0 bases. Germline V gene sequence: CDR1 SGHRS, CDR2 YFSETQ. This chain's CDR3 is CASSSGRTGIYSGNTIYF. Written as DNA, the CDR3 is TGCGCCAGCAGCTCCGGAAGGACAGGGATTTACTCTGGAAACACCATATATTTT.

The DNA of the CDR3 is TGTGCCAGCAGTGAACGAGCGGGTGCCCTCTCCTACGAGCAGTACTTC. The encoded protein is CASSERAGALSYEQYF. The chain employs TRBV6-1 and TRBJ2-7; D perhaps matches TRBD2 (6 bases). The germline V gene encodes CDR1 MNHNS and CDR2 SASEGT. V shed 2 bases and J shed 0 bases, with 14 bases lying between them. The CDR3 sequence is 16 residues long.

The chain has TRBV4-1 and TRBJ2-7; D might be TRBD2 (7 bases). The germline CDR1 and CDR2 sequences are MGHRA and YSYEKL. The CDR3 sequence is 16 residues long. Deletions cut 5 bases from V and 0 bases from J, with 17 bases between. The CDR3 DNA follows: TGCGCCAGCAGCACCGAGGGGGGGTGGAGCTCCTACGAGCAGTACTTC. Protein: CASSTEGGWSSYEQYF.

J is TRBJ2-1 and V is TRBV11-2; 10 nucleotides line up with TRBD2. Germline-derived CDR1 and CDR2 are SGHAT and FQNNGV. J gave up 9 bases and V 4 bases, and 9 bases lay outside the gene matches. The CDR3 is 15 residues long. The CDR3 protein is CASSSSGTSAGEQFF. CDR3 nucleotide sequence: TGTGCCAGCAGCTCCTCCGGGACTAGCGCAGGTGAGCAGTTCTTC.

This chain joins TRBV11-2 and TRBJ2-7; TRBD1 or TRBD2 may be the D gene (5 bases each). CDR3 length: 14 residues. Looked up from germline, CDR1 is SGHAT and CDR2 is FQNNGV. The V gene lost 8 bases and the J gene lost 1 base, with 15 bases spanning the gap. CDR3 loop: CASRRLGTSYEQYF. The DNA of the CDR3 is TGTGCCAGCCGTAGGTTGGGGACGTCCTACGAGCAGTACTTC.

The rearrangement links TRBV5-4 to TRBJ1-1; 8 positions match TRBD1. This CDR3 is 16 amino acids long. V lost 4 bases, J lost 2 bases, and 10 bases stayed unmatched. Germline V gene data show CDR1 as SGHNT and CDR2 as YYREEE (reference sequence). The CDR3 region has the DNA TGTGCCAGCAGCCGCCAGCTGGGACAGGCTAACACTGAAGCTTTCTTT. Translated, it gives CASSRQLGQANTEAFF.

Worth noting for this clone: Within the sample, other DNA sequences also encode this same CDR3. The CDR3 loop is CAWADRNYGYTF. The CDR3 region has the DNA TGTGCCTGGGCGGACAGGAACTATGGCTACACCTTC. This chain uses TRBV30 with TRBJ1-2, with 7 bases matching TRBD1. Germline V gives CDR1 GTSNPN, CDR2 SVGIG (reference sequence). J gave up 2 bases and V 5 bases, and 2 bases lay outside the gene matches. The CDR3 is 12 amino acids.

The chain carries TRBV6-5 and TRBJ1-1, with TRBD1 as a possible D gene (5 bases). V shed 3 bases and J shed 3 bases, with 14 bases lying between them. CDR3 length: 15 residues. The germline V gene encodes CDR1 MNHEY and CDR2 SVGAGI. This CDR3 reads CASSYRGGLYTEAFF. The CDR3 region has the DNA TGTGCCAGCAGTTATCGGGGGGGACTGTACACTGAAGCTTTCTTT.

The V gene is TRBV6-1, the J gene TRBJ1-5; the D gene is possibly TRBD1 (6 bases). The germline CDR1 and CDR2 sequences are MNHNS and SASEGT. The CDR3 totals 15 residues. V lost 0 bases and J lost 6, with 12 bases in between. DNA of the CDR3: TGTGCCAGCAGTGAAGCACAGGGTGGGGGTCAGCCCCAGCATTTT. Its protein product is CASSEAQGGGQPQHF.